The present entry profiles one T cell receptor (beta chain) with its context. This clonotype showed up many times. The target of this receptor is not known. Base qualities were left out, and no much larger clone turns up one base away. Reads for this sample came from an Illumina HiSeq 2500. TCR beta libraries were prepared by quantitative 5'-RACE with molecular barcodes. The authors' analysis ran thus. A new computational method, built on a probabilistic model of VDJ rearrangement, was used to identify disease-linked TCR variants. The public reads were reanalyzed by TCRdb: fastp trimming at Q25, MiXCR alignment, in-frame beta chains only. Merged by CDR3 protein, the rows form single entries marked with the most common genes and DNA. TCRdb, rather than the study authors, made the V and J calls. Present in this sample are about 240,000 distinct CDR3 sequences, around 11% of which were seen just once. 6% to 8.5% of the sample comes from the top ten.

The germline V gene gives CDR1 as SGHRS and CDR2 as YFSETQ. Including the terminal cysteine and phenylalanine, the CDR3 comprises 14 residues. Only the CDR3 DNA is retained, 42 bases long and in frame from the first base. The junction shows trimming of 4 bases on V and 0 bases on J, plus 11 bases between the germline ends. The data originate from a study of CD8 T cells in ankylosing spondylitis (dated by TCRdb to about 2017). At the level of the whole study: T cell receptor beta repertoires were profiled in healthy donors and ankylosing spondylitis patients so that disease-linked TCR variants could be found. The full study cohort comprised roughly 24 ankylosing spondylitis patients and some 110 healthy donors. Peripheral blood was sampled, and synovial fluid was also collected from ankylosing spondylitis patients.

What the research found in general, with its limitations: In peripheral blood, the disease-linked clones were found at relatively low frequencies and had a CD8+ phenotype. Blood from ankylosing spondylitis patients appeared to be characterized by a TCR beta motif made up of several highly homologous amino acid variants. The disease-linked clones were reported as significantly enriched in matched synovial fluid samples from ankylosing spondylitis patients. Some motif variants were previously reported in synovial fluid and blood of reactive arthritis patients, suggesting common disease-initiation mechanisms.

Sequencing was performed on blood, either unsorted or a sorted T cell fraction (not recorded which). The chain links TRBV5-1 with TRBJ2-7; TRBD1 is a possible D gene, resting on 5 matching bases. The TCR originated in a male donor with ankylosing spondylitis or in good health (not recorded which). The base sequence is TGCGCCAGCAGCCCACAGGTCAACTCCTACGAGCAGTACTTC. It is translated as CASSPQVNSYEQYF.